This record concerns one T cell receptor beta chain sequence. The data belong to a study of T cell changes during pregnancy in multiple sclerosis. The protocol was immunoSEQ multiplex PCR, while the TCRdb copy is restricted to in-frame clones and leaves out a portion. The sample has some 60,000 clones; about 88% are singletons. This CDR3 has 14 amino acids. Trimming took 3 bases from V and 5 from J, leaving 11 bases between them. Germline V lookup: CDR1 SEHNR, CDR2 FQNEAQ (reference sequence). This chain uses TRBV7-9 with TRBJ1-5; TRBD1 might be the D (6 bases). This clonotype originated in a female donor with multiple sclerosis, enrolled in a pregnancy study. The sequenced sample was CD4+ T cells from peripheral blood mononuclear cells, obtained in the third trimester of pregnancy. The CDR3 nucleotides read TGTGCCAGCAGCTTCCTGGACAGTCATCAGCCCCAGCATTTT. As protein: CASSFLDSHQPQHF.